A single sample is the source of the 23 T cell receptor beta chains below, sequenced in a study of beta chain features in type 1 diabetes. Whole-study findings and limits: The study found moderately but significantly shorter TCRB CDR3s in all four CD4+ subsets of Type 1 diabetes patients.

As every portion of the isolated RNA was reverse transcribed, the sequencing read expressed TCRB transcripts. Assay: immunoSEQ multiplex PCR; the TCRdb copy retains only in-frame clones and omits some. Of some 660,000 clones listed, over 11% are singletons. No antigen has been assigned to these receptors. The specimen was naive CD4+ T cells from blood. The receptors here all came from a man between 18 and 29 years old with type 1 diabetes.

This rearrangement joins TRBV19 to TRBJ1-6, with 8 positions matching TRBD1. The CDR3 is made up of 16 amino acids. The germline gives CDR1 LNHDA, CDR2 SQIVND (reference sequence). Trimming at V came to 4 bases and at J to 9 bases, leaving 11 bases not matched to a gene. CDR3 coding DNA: TGTGCCAGTAGTACGCCGACAGGGGCTCGAAGTTCACCCCTCCACTTT. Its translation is CASSTPTGARSSPLHF.

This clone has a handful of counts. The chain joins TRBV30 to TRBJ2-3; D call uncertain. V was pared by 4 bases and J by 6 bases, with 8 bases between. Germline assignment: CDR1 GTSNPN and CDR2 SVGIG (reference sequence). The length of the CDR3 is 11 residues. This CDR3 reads CAWTFTDTQYF. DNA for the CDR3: TGTGCCTGGACGTTCACCGATACGCAGTATTTT.

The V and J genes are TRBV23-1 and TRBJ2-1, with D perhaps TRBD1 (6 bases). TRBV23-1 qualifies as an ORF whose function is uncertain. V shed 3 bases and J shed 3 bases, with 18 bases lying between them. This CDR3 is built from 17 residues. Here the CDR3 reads CASSHIPPRGFYNEQFF. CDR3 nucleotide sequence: TGCGCCAGCAGTCATATACCCCCCAGGGGATTCTACAATGAGCAGTTCTTC.

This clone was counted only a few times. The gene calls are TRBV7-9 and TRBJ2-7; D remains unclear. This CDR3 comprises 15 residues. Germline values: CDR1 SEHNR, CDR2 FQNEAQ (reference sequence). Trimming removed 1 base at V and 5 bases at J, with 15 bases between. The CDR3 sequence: CASSLGSRSLNEQYF. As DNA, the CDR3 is TGTGCCAGCAGCTTAGGTTCCCGTTCTTTGAACGAGCAGTACTTC. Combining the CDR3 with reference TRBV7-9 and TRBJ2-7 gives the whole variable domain DTGVSQNPRHKITKRGQNVTFRCDPISEHNRLYWYRQTLGQGPEFLTYFQNEAQLEKSRLLSDRFSAERPKGSFSTLEIQRTEQGDSAMYLCASSLGSRSLNEQYFGPGTRLTVT.

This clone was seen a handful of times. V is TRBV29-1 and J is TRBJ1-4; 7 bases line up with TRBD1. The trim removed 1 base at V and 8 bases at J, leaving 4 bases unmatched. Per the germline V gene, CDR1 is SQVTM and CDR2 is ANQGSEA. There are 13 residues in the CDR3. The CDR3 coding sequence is TGCAGCGTTGAAGGACAGGGAAACGAAAAACTGTTTTTT. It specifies CSVEGQGNEKLFF.

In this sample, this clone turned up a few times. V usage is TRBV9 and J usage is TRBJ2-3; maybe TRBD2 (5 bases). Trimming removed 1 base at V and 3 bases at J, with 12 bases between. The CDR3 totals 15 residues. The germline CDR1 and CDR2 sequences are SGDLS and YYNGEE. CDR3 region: CASSVYSEWTDTQYF. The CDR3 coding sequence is TGTGCCAGCAGCGTATATAGCGAGTGGACAGATACGCAGTATTTT.

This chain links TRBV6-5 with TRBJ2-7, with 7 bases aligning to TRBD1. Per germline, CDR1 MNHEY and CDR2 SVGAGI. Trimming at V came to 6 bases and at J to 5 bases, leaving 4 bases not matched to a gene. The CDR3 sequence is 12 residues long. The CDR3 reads CASRSDRDEQYF. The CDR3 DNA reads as TGTGCCAGCAGGTCCGACAGGGACGAGCAGTACTTC.

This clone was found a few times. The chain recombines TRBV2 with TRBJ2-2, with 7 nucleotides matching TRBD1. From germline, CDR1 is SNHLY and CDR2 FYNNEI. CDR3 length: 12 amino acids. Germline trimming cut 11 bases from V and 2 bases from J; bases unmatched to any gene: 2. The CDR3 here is CADRANTGELFF. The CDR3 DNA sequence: TGTGCCGACAGGGCTAACACCGGGGAGCTGTTTTTT.

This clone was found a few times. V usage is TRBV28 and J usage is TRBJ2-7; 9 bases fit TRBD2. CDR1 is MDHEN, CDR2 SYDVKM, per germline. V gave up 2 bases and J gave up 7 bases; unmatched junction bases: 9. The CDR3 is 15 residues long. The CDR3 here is CASSLKVAGEREQYF. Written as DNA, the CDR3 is TGTGCCAGCAGTTTAAAGGTAGCGGGGGAGAGGGAGCAGTACTTC.

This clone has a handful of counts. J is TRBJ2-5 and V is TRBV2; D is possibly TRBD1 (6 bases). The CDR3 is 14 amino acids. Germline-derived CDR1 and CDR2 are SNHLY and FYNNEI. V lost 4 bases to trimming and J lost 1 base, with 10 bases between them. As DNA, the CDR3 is TGTGCCAGCAGTGTATCAGGGGTCCAAGAGACCCAGTACTTC. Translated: CASSVSGVQETQYF.

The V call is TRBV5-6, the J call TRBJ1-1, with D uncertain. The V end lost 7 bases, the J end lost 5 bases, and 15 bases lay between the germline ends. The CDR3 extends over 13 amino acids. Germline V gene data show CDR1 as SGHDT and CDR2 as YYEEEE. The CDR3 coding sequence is TGTGCCAGCTTCCGAAGGGCTCTGACTGAAGCTTTCTTT. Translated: CASFRRALTEAFF.

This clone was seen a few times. CDR3 nucleotides: TGTGCCAGCAGTTACTCAGGGGGTAGCACTGAAGCTTTCTTT. Its protein product is CASSYSGGSTEAFF. The V and J genes are TRBV6-5 and TRBJ1-1, with D maybe TRBD1 (6 bases). CDR1 is MNHEY, CDR2 SVGAGI, per germline. This CDR3 has 14 residues. Trimming removed 0 bases at V and 4 bases at J, with 9 bases between.

CDR3 amino acids: CASSQGGDYEQYF. For the CDR3, the DNA is TGCGCCAGCAGCCAAGGTGGGGACTACGAGCAGTACTTC. The rearrangement uses TRBV4-3 and TRBJ2-7, with D uncertain. This CDR3 comprises 13 residues. Looked up from germline, CDR1 is LGHNA and CDR2 is YSLEER. Trimming removed 1 base at V and 3 bases at J, with 7 bases between.

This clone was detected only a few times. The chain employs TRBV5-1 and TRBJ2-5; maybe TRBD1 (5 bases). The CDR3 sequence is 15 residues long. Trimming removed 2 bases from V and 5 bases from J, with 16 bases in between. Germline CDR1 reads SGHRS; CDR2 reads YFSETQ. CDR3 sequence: CASSLLSRAEETQYF. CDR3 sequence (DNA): TGCGCCAGCAGCTTACTTAGCAGGGCTGAGGAGACCCAGTACTTC.

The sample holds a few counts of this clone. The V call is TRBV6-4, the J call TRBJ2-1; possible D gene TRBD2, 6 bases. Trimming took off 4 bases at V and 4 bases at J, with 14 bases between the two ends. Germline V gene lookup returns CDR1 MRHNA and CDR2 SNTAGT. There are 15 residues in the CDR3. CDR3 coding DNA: TGTGCCAGCAGTGTGGAGGGAGGTGTGTACAATGAGCAGTTCTTC. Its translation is CASSVEGGVYNEQFF.

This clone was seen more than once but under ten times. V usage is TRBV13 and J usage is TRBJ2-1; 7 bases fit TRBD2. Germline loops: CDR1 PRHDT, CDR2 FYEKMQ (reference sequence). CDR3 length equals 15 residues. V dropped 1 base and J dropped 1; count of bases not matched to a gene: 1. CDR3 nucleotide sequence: TGTGCCAGCAGCTTAGATAGCGGGTCCTACAATGAGCAGTTCTTC. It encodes CASSLDSGSYNEQFF.

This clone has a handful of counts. CDR3 loop: CASSPQTGGNQPQHF. CDR3 DNA: TGTGCCAGCAGCCCCCAGACAGGGGGCAATCAGCCCCAGCATTTT. The chain links TRBV7-9 to TRBJ1-5, with 8 nucleotides matching TRBD1. Germline assignment: CDR1 SEHNR and CDR2 FQNEAQ (reference sequence). The ends lost 5 bases at V and 2 bases at J; junction bases unmatched: 5. The CDR3 is 15 residues long.

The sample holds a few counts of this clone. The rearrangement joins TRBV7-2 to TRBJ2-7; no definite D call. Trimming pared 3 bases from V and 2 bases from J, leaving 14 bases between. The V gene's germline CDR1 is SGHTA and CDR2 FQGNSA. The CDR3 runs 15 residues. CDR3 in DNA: TGTGCCAGCAGCTTCCGTGCAGGAAGACCCTACGAGCAGTACTTC. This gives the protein CASSFRAGRPYEQYF.

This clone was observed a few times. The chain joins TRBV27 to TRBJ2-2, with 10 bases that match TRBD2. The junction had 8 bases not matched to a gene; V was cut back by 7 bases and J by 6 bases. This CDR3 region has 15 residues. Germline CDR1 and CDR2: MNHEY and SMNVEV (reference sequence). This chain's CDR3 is CASTLRGLAAGELFF. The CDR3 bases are TGTGCCAGCACTCTTCGAGGACTAGCGGCCGGGGAGCTGTTTTTT.

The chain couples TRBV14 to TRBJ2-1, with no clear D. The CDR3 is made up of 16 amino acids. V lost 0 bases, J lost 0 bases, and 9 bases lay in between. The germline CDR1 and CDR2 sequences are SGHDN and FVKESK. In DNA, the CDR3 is TGTGCCAGCAGCCAAGATTTGGCAAGCTCCTACAATGAGCAGTTCTTC. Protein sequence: CASSQDLASSYNEQFF. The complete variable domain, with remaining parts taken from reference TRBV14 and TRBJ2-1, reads EAGVTQFPSHSVIEKGQTVTLRCDPISGHDNLYWYRRVMGKEIKFLLHFVKESKQDESGMPNNRFLAERTGGTYSTLKVQPAELEDSGVYFCASSQDLASSYNEQFFGPGTRLTVL.

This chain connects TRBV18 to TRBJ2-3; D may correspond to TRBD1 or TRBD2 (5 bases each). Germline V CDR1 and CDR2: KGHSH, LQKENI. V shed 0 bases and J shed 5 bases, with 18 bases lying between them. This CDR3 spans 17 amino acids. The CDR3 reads CASSPPFLGAVKDTQYF. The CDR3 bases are TGTGCCAGCTCACCACCGTTTCTCGGGGCAGTTAAAGATACGCAGTATTTT.

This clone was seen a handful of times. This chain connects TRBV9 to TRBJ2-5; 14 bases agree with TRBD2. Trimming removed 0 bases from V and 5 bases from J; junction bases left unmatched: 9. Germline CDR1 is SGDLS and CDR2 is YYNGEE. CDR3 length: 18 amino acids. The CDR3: CASSVGTSGRYRIETQYF. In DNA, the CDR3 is TGTGCCAGCAGCGTAGGGACTAGCGGGAGGTACCGCATTGAGACCCAGTACTTC. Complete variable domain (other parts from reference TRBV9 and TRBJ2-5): DSGVTQTPKHLITATGQRVTLRCSPRSGDLSVYWYQQSLDQGLQFLIQYYNGEERAKGNILERFSAQQFPDLHSELNLSSLELGDSALYFCASSVGTSGRYRIETQYFGPGTRLLVL.

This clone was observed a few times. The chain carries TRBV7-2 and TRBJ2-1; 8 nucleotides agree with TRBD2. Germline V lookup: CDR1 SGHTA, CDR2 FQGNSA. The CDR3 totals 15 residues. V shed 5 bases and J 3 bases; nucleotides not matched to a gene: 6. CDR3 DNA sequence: TGTGCCAGCAGCGCCCCGGGGGGGGGCTACAATGAGCAGTTCTTC. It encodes CASSAPGGGYNEQFF.